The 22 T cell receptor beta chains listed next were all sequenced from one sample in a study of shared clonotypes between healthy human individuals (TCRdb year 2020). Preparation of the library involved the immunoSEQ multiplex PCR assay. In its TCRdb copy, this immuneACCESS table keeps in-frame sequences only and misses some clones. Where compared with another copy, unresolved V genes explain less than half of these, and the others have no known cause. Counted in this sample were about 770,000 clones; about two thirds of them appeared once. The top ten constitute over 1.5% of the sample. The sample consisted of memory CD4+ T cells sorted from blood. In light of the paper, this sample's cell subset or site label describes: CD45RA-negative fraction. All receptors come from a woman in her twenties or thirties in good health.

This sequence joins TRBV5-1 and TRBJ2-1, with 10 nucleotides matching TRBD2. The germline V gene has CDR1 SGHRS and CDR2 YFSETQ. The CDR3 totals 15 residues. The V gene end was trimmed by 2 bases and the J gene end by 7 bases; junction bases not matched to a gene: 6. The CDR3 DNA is TGCGCCAGCAGCTTTCTAGCGGGAGTTGTAAATGAGCAGTTCTTC. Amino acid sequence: CASSFLAGVVNEQFF.

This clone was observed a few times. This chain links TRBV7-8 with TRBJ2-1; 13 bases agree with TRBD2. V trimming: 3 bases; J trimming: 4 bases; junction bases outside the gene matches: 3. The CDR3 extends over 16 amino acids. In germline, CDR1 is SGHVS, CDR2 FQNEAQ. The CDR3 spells CASSFSGLAGYNEQFF. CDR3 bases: TGTGCCAGCAGCTTTTCGGGACTAGCGGGGTACAATGAGCAGTTCTTC.

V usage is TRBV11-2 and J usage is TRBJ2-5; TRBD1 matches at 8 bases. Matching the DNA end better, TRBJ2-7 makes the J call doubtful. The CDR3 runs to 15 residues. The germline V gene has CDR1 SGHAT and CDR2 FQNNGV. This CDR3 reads CASSVRSGTGAEQYF. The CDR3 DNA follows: TGTGCCAGCAGCGTACGATCCGGGACAGGTGCCGAGCAGTACTTC.

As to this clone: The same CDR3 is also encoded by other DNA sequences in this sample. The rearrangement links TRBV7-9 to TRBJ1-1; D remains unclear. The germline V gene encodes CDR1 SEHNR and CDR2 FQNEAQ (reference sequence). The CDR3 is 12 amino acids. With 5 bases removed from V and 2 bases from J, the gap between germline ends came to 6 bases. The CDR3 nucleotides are TGTGCCAGCAGCCCCCTTAACACTGAAGCTTTCTTT. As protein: CASSPLNTEAFF.

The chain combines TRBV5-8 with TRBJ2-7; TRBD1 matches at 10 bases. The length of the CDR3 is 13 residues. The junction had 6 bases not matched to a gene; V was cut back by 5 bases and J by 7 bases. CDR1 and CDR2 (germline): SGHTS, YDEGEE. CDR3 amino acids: CASRWDRGGEQYF. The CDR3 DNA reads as TGTGCCAGCAGATGGGACAGGGGAGGAGAGCAGTACTTC.

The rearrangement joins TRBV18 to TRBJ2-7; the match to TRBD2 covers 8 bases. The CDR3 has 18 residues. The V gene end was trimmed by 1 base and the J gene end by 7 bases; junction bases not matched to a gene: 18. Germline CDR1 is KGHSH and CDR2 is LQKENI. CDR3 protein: CASSPRQLNSGKGREQYF. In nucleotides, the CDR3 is TGTGCCAGCTCACCACGACAACTTAATAGCGGGAAAGGGAGAGAGCAGTACTTC.

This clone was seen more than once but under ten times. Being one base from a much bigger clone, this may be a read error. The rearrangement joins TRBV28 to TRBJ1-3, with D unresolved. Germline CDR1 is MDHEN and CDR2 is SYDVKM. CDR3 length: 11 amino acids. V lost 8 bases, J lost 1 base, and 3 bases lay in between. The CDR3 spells CASWSGNTIYF. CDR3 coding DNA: TGTGCCAGCTGGTCTGGAAACACCATATATTTT.

The CDR3 region has the DNA TGTGCCAGCAGACCCCTAAAATCTAGCGGGAGGGCCTGGACCCAGTACTTC. It yields the protein CASRPLKSSGRAWTQYF. This chain uses TRBV28 with TRBJ2-5; 12 bases are shared with TRBD2. CDR1 MDHEN and CDR2 SYDVKM come from the germline V gene. This CDR3 comprises 17 residues. Losses at the gene ends were 6 bases for V and 7 bases for J; bases not matched to a gene: 15.

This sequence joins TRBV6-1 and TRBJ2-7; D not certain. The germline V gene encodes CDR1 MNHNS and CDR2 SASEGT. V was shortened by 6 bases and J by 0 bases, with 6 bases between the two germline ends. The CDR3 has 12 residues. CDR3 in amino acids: CASRRPSYEQYF. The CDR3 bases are TGTGCCAGCAGGAGGCCCTCCTACGAGCAGTACTTC.

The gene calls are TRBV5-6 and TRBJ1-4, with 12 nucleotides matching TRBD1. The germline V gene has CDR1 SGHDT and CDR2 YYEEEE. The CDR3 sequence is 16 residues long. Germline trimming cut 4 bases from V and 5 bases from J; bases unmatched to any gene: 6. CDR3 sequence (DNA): TGTGCCAGCAGCACCGGGACAGGGGGCTTGAATGAAAAACTGTTTTTT. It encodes CASSTGTGGLNEKLFF.

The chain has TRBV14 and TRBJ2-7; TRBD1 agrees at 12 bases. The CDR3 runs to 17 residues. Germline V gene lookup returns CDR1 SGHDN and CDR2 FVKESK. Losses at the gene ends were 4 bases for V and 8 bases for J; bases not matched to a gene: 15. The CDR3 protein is CASSPSARGGQGAKQYF. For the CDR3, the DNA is TGTGCCAGCAGCCCCTCCGCGAGAGGGGGACAGGGGGCTAAGCAGTACTTC.

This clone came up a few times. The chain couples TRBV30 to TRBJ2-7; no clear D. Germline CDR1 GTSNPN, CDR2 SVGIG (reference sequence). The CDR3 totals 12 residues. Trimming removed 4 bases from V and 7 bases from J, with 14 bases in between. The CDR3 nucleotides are TGTGCCTGGAAGCCTGGCCTAGGGGAGCAGTACTTC. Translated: CAWKPGLGEQYF.

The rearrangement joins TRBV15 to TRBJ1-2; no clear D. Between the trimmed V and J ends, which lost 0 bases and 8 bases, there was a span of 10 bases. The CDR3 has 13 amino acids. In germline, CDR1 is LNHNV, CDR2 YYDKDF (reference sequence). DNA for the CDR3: TGTGCCACCAGCAGAGATAGTACTCGGGGCTACACCTTC. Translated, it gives CATSRDSTRGYTF.

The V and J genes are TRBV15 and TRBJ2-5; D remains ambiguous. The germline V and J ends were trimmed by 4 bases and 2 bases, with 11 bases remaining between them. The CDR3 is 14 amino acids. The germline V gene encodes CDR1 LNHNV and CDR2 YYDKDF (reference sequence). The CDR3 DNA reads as TGTGCCACCAGCACGGACCTCCAGCAAGAGACCCAGTACTTC. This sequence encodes CATSTDLQQETQYF.

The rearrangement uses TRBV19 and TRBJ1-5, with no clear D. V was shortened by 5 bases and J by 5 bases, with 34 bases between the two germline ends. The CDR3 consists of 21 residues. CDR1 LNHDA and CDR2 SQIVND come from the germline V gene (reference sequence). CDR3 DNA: TGTGCCAGTAGTCAAATAGTTGGGCAAGGGAGGGTTCTACTTGGGGATCAGCCCCAGCATTTT. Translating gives CASSQIVGQGRVLLGDQPQHF. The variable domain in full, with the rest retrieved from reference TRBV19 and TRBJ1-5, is DGGITQSPKYLFRKEGQNVTLSCEQNLNHDAMYWYRQDPGQGLRLIYYSQIVNDFQKGDIAEGYSVSREKKESFPLTVTSAQKNPTAFYLCASSQIVGQGRVLLGDQPQHFGDGTRLSIL.

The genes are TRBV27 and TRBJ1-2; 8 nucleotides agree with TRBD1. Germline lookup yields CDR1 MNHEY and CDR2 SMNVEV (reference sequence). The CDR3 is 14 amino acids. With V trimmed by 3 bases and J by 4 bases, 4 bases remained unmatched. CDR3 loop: CASSFSGGPYGYTF. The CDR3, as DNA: TGTGCCAGCAGTTTTTCAGGGGGCCCCTATGGCTACACCTTC.

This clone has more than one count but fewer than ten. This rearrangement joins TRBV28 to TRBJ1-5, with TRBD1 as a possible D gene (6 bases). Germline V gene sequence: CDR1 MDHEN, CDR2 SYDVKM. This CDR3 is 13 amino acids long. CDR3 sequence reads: CALTGDSNQPQHF. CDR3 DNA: TGTGCTCTGACAGGAGATAGCAATCAGCCCCAGCATTTT.

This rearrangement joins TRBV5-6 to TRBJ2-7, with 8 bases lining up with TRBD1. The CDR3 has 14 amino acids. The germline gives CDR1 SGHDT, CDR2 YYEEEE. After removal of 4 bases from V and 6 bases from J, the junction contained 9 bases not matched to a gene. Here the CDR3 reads CASSPPGQGGEQYF. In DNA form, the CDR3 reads TGTGCCAGCAGCCCTCCCGGACAGGGAGGCGAGCAGTACTTC. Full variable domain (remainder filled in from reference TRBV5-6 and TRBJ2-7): DAGVTQSPTHLIKTRGQQVTLRCSPKSGHDTVSWYQQALGQGPQFIFQYYEEEERQRGNFPDRFSGHQFPNYSSELNVNALLLGDSALYLCASSPPGQGGEQYFGPGTRLTVT.

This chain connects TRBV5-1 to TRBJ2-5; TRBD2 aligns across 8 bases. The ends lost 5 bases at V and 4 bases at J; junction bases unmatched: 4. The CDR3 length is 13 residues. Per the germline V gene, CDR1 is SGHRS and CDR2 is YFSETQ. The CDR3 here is CASRAGDGETQYF. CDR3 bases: TGCGCCAGCAGAGCGGGAGACGGAGAGACCCAGTACTTC.

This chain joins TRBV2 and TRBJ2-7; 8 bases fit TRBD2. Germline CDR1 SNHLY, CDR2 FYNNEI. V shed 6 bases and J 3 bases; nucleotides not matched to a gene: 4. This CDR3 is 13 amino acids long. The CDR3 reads CASSDGTSYEQYF. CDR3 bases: TGTGCCAGCAGCGACGGGACTAGCTACGAGCAGTACTTC.

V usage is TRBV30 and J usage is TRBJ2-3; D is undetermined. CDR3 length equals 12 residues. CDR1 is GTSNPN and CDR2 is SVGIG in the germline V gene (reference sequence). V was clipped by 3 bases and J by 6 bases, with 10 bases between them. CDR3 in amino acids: CAWSHASDTQYF. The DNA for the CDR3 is TGTGCCTGGAGCCACGCTAGTGATACGCAGTATTTT.

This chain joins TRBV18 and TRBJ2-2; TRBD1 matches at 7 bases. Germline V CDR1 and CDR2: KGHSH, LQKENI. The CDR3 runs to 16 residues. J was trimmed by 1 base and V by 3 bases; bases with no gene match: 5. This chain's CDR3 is CASSPRTGENTGELFF. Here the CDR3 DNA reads TGTGCCAGCTCACCCCGGACAGGCGAGAACACCGGGGAGCTGTTTTTT.